Listed below are T cell receptor beta chains from one sample, sequenced in a study of shared clonotypes between healthy human individuals. Method: immunoSEQ multiplex PCR; TCRdb's copy keeps in-frame clones and lacks some. The table records about 600,000 clones, about 98% of them present only once. Material: naive CD8+ T cells sorted from blood. These receptors all come from a man aged 25-45 years in good health. Both conserved end residues are trimmed from each CDR3. Fields, in order: clone size, J gene, V gene, D gene, CDR3 protein. A D gene is named only where the DNA matches it firmly. Clone size is shown for a subset of rows, as once, few, many or a class of expanded clone.

clone_size: .; j_call: TRBJ1-1; v_call: TRBV6-5; d_call: .; cdr3_aa: ASSYLGSNTEAF
clone_size: .; j_call: TRBJ2-1; v_call: TRBV7-6; d_call: TRBD2; cdr3_aa: ASSKTGTSIFYEQF
clone_size: .; j_call: TRBJ2-3; v_call: TRBV9; d_call: .; cdr3_aa: ASSAQGRWGTDTQY
clone_size: .; j_call: TRBJ2-3; v_call: TRBV28; d_call: TRBD2; cdr3_aa: ASSFPPSGMADTQY
clone_size: .; j_call: TRBJ2-7; v_call: TRBV13; d_call: .; cdr3_aa: ASSLSGTVYEQY
clone_size: .; j_call: TRBJ2-1; v_call: TRBV7-8; d_call: TRBD2; cdr3_aa: ASSLGLAAYNEQF
clone_size: .; j_call: TRBJ1-2; v_call: TRBV27; d_call: .; cdr3_aa: ASSLAAQSNYGYT
clone_size: .; j_call: TRBJ2-1; v_call: TRBV9; d_call: .; cdr3_aa: ASSVWRGSYNEQF
clone_size: once; j_call: TRBJ2-7; v_call: TRBV19; d_call: TRBD1; cdr3_aa: ASSLRDSGSYEQY
clone_size: .; j_call: TRBJ2-1; v_call: TRBV4-1; d_call: .; cdr3_aa: ASSRTDLNNEQF
clone_size: .; j_call: TRBJ2-7; v_call: TRBV14; d_call: TRBD1; cdr3_aa: ASSQEGGFRSYEQY
clone_size: .; j_call: TRBJ1-5; v_call: TRBV28; d_call: TRBD1; cdr3_aa: ASRPRTGDQPQH
clone_size: .; j_call: TRBJ2-7; v_call: TRBV6-5; d_call: TRBD2; cdr3_aa: ASSSTGREPEY
clone_size: .; j_call: TRBJ1-5; v_call: TRBV25-1; d_call: .; cdr3_aa: ASSDSPGRGNQPQH
clone_size: once; j_call: TRBJ1-2; v_call: TRBV19; d_call: .; cdr3_aa: ASSIVSGVDGYT
clone_size: .; j_call: TRBJ2-7; v_call: TRBV19; d_call: TRBD1; cdr3_aa: ASSRDSYEQY
clone_size: .; j_call: TRBJ2-5; v_call: TRBV7-9; d_call: .; cdr3_aa: ASSSSGASETQY
clone_size: .; j_call: TRBJ1-2; v_call: TRBV13; d_call: .; cdr3_aa: ASSLGANYGYT
clone_size: .; j_call: TRBJ2-1; v_call: TRBV9; d_call: .; cdr3_aa: ASSDNTVSEEQF
clone_size: .; j_call: TRBJ2-4; v_call: TRBV27; d_call: TRBD2; cdr3_aa: ASSPTSMVNIQY
clone_size: .; j_call: TRBJ2-7; v_call: TRBV4-2; d_call: TRBD1; cdr3_aa: ASSDRTGFYEQY
clone_size: .; j_call: TRBJ2-1; v_call: TRBV4-1; d_call: .; cdr3_aa: ASSQDRGPNEQF
clone_size: .; j_call: TRBJ1-1; v_call: TRBV7-9; d_call: TRBD1; cdr3_aa: ASRKTGGNTEAF
clone_size: once; j_call: TRBJ2-7; v_call: TRBV6-1; d_call: .; cdr3_aa: ASESYEQY
clone_size: .; j_call: TRBJ1-2; v_call: TRBV27; d_call: TRBD1; cdr3_aa: ASSSIMDRGRYGYT
clone_size: few; j_call: TRBJ2-7; v_call: TRBV28; d_call: TRBD1; cdr3_aa: ASSLIHGQEYEQY
clone_size: once; j_call: TRBJ2-6; v_call: TRBV6-5; d_call: .; cdr3_aa: ASSYVTGDGANVLT
clone_size: .; j_call: TRBJ2-1; v_call: TRBV4-3; d_call: TRBD2; cdr3_aa: ASSQVGTSQF
clone_size: once; j_call: TRBJ1-1; v_call: TRBV2; d_call: TRBD1; cdr3_aa: ASSGATGFTEAF
clone_size: once; j_call: TRBJ1-3; v_call: TRBV29-1; d_call: .; cdr3_aa: SVGGMEKTDGNTIY
clone_size: .; j_call: TRBJ2-3; v_call: TRBV27; d_call: TRBD2; cdr3_aa: ASSFLLAGSTDTQY
clone_size: .; j_call: TRBJ1-3; v_call: TRBV29-1; d_call: TRBD1; cdr3_aa: SGYYEGQGFGGNTIY
clone_size: .; j_call: TRBJ2-1; v_call: TRBV11-2; d_call: .; cdr3_aa: ASSLVWESSYNEQF
clone_size: once; j_call: TRBJ2-5; v_call: TRBV7-8; d_call: TRBD2; cdr3_aa: ASSLERERETQY
clone_size: .; j_call: TRBJ2-3; v_call: TRBV30; d_call: .; cdr3_aa: AWDPSTTTSTDTQY
clone_size: .; j_call: TRBJ2-7; v_call: TRBV4-3; d_call: .; cdr3_aa: ASSQDTGTLRGHEQY
clone_size: .; j_call: TRBJ2-7; v_call: TRBV27; d_call: TRBD1; cdr3_aa: ASSLNRGTYGQY
clone_size: once; j_call: TRBJ1-5; v_call: TRBV6-1; d_call: .; cdr3_aa: ASSEVVTANQPQH
clone_size: .; j_call: TRBJ1-1; v_call: TRBV7-9; d_call: .; cdr3_aa: ASSFDEAF
clone_size: .; j_call: TRBJ2-7; v_call: TRBV29-1; d_call: .; cdr3_aa: SVEDGSGHGYEQY
clone_size: once; j_call: TRBJ1-4; v_call: TRBV6-1; d_call: TRBD1; cdr3_aa: ASSEPQGNNEKLF
clone_size: .; j_call: TRBJ2-7; v_call: TRBV2; d_call: .; cdr3_aa: ASSLLSGLAYEQY
clone_size: .; j_call: TRBJ2-3; v_call: TRBV7-9; d_call: .; cdr3_aa: ASHKGGTQY